These 15 T cell receptor beta chains share one sample of origin, sequenced in a study of shared clonotypes between healthy human individuals. Profiling relied on immunoSEQ multiplex PCR, and the TCRdb table lists in-frame clones only, not all of them. The sample yields approximately 2.5 million clones, around 90% seen once. Sequencing was done on a sample of naive CD4+ T cells sorted from blood. Subset meaning: CD45RA+ positively selected. Receptors originate from a man aged 18 to 29 in good health.

The chain carries TRBV5-4 and TRBJ1-1, with a possible D match to TRBD1 (6 bases). CDR1 and CDR2 (germline): SGHNT, YYREEE (reference sequence). The germline V and J ends were trimmed by 4 bases and 3 bases, with 16 bases remaining between them. The CDR3 extends over 15 amino acids. CDR3 sequence: CASSRPHREDTEAFF. The CDR3 DNA sequence: TGTGCCAGCAGCCGACCGCACAGGGAGGACACTGAAGCTTTCTTT.

The genes are TRBV18 and TRBJ2-7, with 7 bases fitting TRBD1. The junction had 2 bases not matched to a gene; V was cut back by 5 bases and J by 1 base. CDR1 is KGHSH, CDR2 LQKENI, per germline. The CDR3 consists of 13 residues. The CDR3 DNA is TGTGCCAGCTCAAAGGGACAGTCCTACGAGCAGTACTTC. This gives the protein CASSKGQSYEQYF.

The V call is TRBV7-9, the J call TRBJ2-7; D ambiguous. The V end lost 3 bases, the J end lost 0 bases, and 9 bases lay between the germline ends. CDR1 is SEHNR and CDR2 is FQNEAQ in the germline V gene (reference sequence). The CDR3 covers 14 residues. CDR3 in amino acids: CASSLGSRSYEQYF. The CDR3 bases are TGTGCCAGCAGCTTGGGCTCTCGCTCCTACGAGCAGTACTTC.

The chain is built from TRBV6-5 and TRBJ1-2, with D hard to call. The germline gives CDR1 MNHEY, CDR2 SVGAGI. Trimming cost V 7 bases and J 3 bases, with 15 bases left between them. The CDR3 sequence is 14 residues long. The CDR3 region is CASTPAGSDYGYTF. The CDR3 nucleotides are TGTGCCAGCACCCCTGCGGGGTCTGACTATGGCTACACCTTC.

In this sample, this clone turned up once. The rearrangement links TRBV5-1 to TRBJ2-6; tentative D call: TRBD1 (6 bases). The V end lost 2 bases, the J end lost 0 bases, and 12 bases lay between the germline ends. Germline CDR1 is SGHRS and CDR2 is YFSETQ. The CDR3 has 17 amino acids. In DNA form, the CDR3 reads TGCGCCAGCAGCTTTGGGACACCGAGCTCTGGGGCCAACGTCCTGACTTTC. Its protein is CASSFGTPSSGANVLTF.

The chain has TRBV10-3 and TRBJ2-7; 11 bases are a match to TRBD1. The CDR3 totals 15 residues. Germline CDR1 reads ENHRY; CDR2 reads SYGVKD. V lost 5 bases and J lost 0; bases outside the gene matches: 3. The CDR3, as DNA: TGTGCCATCAGTCCCGGGACAGGGGGCTCCTACGAGCAGTACTTC. This sequence encodes CAISPGTGGSYEQYF.

The V and J genes are TRBV2 and TRBJ2-1; no clear D gene. Germline-derived CDR1 and CDR2 are SNHLY and FYNNEI. CDR3 length equals 14 residues. The ends were cut back, 4 bases at V and 6 bases at J, with 13 bases in the middle. CDR3 DNA: TGTGCCAGCAGTGCCGACCCCTCCGCCAATGAGCAGTTCTTC. Translated: CASSADPSANEQFF.

The chain has TRBV10-3 and TRBJ2-7; 12 positions agree with TRBD2. The junction had 11 bases not matched to a gene; V was cut back by 5 bases and J by 0 bases. Germline-derived CDR1 and CDR2 are ENHRY and SYGVKD. The CDR3 is made up of 18 amino acids. CDR3 in amino acids: CAISTGTSGRGSSYEQYF. The CDR3, as DNA: TGTGCCATCAGTACCGGGACTAGCGGGCGGGGTAGCTCCTACGAGCAGTACTTC.

The V and J genes are TRBV5-6 and TRBJ2-7; maybe TRBD1 (6 bases). Looked up from germline, CDR1 is SGHDT and CDR2 is YYEEEE. The V end was cut by 1 base, the J end by 3 bases, with 14 bases between. CDR3 length: 15 residues. In DNA form, the CDR3 reads TGTGCCAGCAGCTTGTACCCGGGACAATACTACGAGCAGTACTTC. This encodes CASSLYPGQYYEQYF. The full variable domain, rest sourced from reference TRBV5-6 and TRBJ2-7, is DAGVTQSPTHLIKTRGQQVTLRCSPKSGHDTVSWYQQALGQGPQFIFQYYEEEERQRGNFPDRFSGHQFPNYSSELNVNALLLGDSALYLCASSLYPGQYYEQYFGPGTRLTVT.

Comment on this clone: Other DNA variants within this sample encode the same CDR3. V usage is TRBV10-3 and J usage is TRBJ2-3, with a tentative D call TRBD2 (6 bases). The CDR3 runs 13 residues. V lost 3 bases to trimming and J lost 3 bases, with 7 bases between them. CDR1 and CDR2 from the germline V gene are ENHRY and SYGVKD. DNA for the CDR3: TGTGCCATCAGTGACCGGGGGACAGATACGCAGTATTTT. Amino acids: CAISDRGTDTQYF.

The chain carries TRBV21-1 and TRBJ2-7; the table names TRBD2, a call not compared with the DNA. TRBV21-1 is an annotated pseudogene. The CDR3 is made up of 13 amino acids. The CDR3: CATSKGGPWEQYF. The CDR3 bases are TGTGCCACCTCGAAGGGGGGGCCCTGGGAGCAGTACTTC.

The CDR3 is CASKEGSFVTF. The CDR3 bases are TGTGCCAGCAAGGAGGGCAGCTTTGTCACCTTC. The chain joins TRBV2 to TRBJ1-2; D remains ambiguous. The V and J ends lost 7 bases and 13 bases respectively, with 16 bases between them. Looked up from germline, CDR1 is SNHLY and CDR2 is FYNNEI. The CDR3 is made up of 11 amino acids.

V gene TRBV5-1 combines with J gene TRBJ1-2; tentatively, D is TRBD1 (5 bases). The germline V and J ends were trimmed by 4 bases and 3 bases, with 13 bases remaining between them. The CDR3 has 14 amino acids. Germline CDR1 is SGHRS and CDR2 is YFSETQ. The CDR3 is CASSPRGTDYGYTF. The CDR3 DNA reads TGCGCCAGCAGCCCTCGAGGGACTGACTATGGCTACACCTTC. Looking up the rest from reference TRBV5-1 and TRBJ1-2 gives the full variable domain: KAGVTQTPRYLIKTRGQQVTLSCSPISGHRSVSWYQQTPGQGLQFLFEYFSETQRNKGNFPGRFSGRQFSNSRSEMNVSTLELGDSALYLCASSPRGTDYGYTFGSGTRLTVV.

Remarks on this clone: The sample contains more than one DNA sequence encoding this CDR3. The chain joins TRBV19 to TRBJ1-1; D uncertain. This CDR3 is 13 amino acids long. Deletions cut 2 bases from V and 2 bases from J, with 6 bases between. From germline, CDR1 is LNHDA and CDR2 SQIVND (reference sequence). The CDR3 region is CASSISGNTEAFF. The CDR3 region has the DNA TGTGCCAGTAGTATAAGTGGAAACACTGAAGCTTTCTTT.

A note on this clone: The same CDR3 is also encoded by other DNA sequences in this sample. The chain carries TRBV25-1 and TRBJ1-2; no reliable D call. The germline V and J ends were trimmed by 4 bases and 2 bases, with 5 bases remaining between them. This CDR3 is built from 12 residues. CDR1 and CDR2 from the germline V gene are MGHDK and SYGVNS. The CDR3 DNA follows: TGTGCCAGCAGTGCCGGAAACTATGGCTACACCTTC. Protein: CASSAGNYGYTF.